This T cell receptor (beta chain) was captured in a study of blood T cell repertoires in COVID-19 (dated by TCRdb to the early 2020s). Study-wide context: Samples from collaborators originated in the United States, Italy and Spain and spanned both the acute and convalescent phases of COVID-19. The material from the prospective study consisted of cDNA or gDNA derived from T cells, B-cell-depleted T cells, or PBMCs. The repertoires were released in a freely available public database meant as a resource for research on the immune response to SARS-CoV-2. The dataset comprised deeply sampled blood TCRbeta repertoires from subjects exposed to, actively infected with, or recovered from COVID-19. The sample metadata nearly always contained a de-identified subject ID, COVID-19 status, age in years and sex. The samples were drawn from the first 160 participants of the ongoing ImmuneRACE study and from 1,254 subjects provided by 6 global collaborators. HLA class I and class II types, where available, came from metadata supplied by the sample provider rather than from assay-based typing. What the study reported, not specific to this receptor: How much clinical and demographic metadata was included differed by source and by participant, and the metadata was provided uncurated.

TCRbeta CDR3 regions were amplified from genomic DNA using the immunoSEQ Assay, a bias-controlled multiplex PCR. The original pipeline was this. Within the assay, amplification of reference gene primers was used to estimate how many nucleated cells each sample contained. Sequence reads were collapsed and filtered to measure the absolute abundance of every unique TCRbeta CDR3 rearrangement. For each sample, productive Simpson clonality was calculated as the square root of Simpson's diversity index across productive rearrangements. Imported from immuneACCESS, the table was reduced by TCRdb to in-frame sequences with V and J called. These copies leave out some clones; in studies compared against another copy, an unresolved V gene accounts for under half, and the cause of the remainder is not known. The DNA gave D and trimming, while V, J and clone size come from that table. The sample contains 160,000 or so clones, less than 90% of them found a single time. Roughly 8% of the sample rests with the top ten.

The CDR3 holds 14 amino acids from the cysteine to the phenylalanine. This entry keeps only the CDR3 DNA: 42 bases, framed from base 1. Sequences MNHEY (CDR1) and SVGAGI (CDR2) are obtained from the germline V gene. The V and J ends are trimmed by 2 bases and 8 bases, leaving 15 bases between them. Participants in the prospective study were enrolled through a virtual design, were aged roughly 18 to 100 years, and lived in approximately 25 United States geographic areas. To assign participants to cohorts, the prospective study relied on clinical history that participants themselves reported in a screening survey and a study questionnaire. For ImmuneRACE Cohort 3, a participant was defined as recovered based on two consecutive negative NP/OP PCR tests, clearance by a healthcare professional, or resolution of symptoms. Each participant in the prospective study had whole blood, serum and a nasopharyngeal or oropharyngeal swab collected by mobile phlebotomists. Prospective study participants could optionally give additional blood draws and questionnaires over an approximately two-month period. Prospective study blood samples were shipped either frozen or at room temperature before DNA extraction.

Of note for this clone: Its antigen is still unknown. Qualities for individual bases were not recorded, and no much larger clone is one base off.

The sequence was obtained from a woman in her forties or fifties who had recovered from COVID-19. The receptor chain draws on TRBV6-5 and TRBJ1-2; the D gene assignment is ambiguous. Sequencing was carried out using PBMCs or T cells enriched from blood (not recorded which). Here the CDR3 is given as CASSYRKTRGGYTF. The nucleotides are TGTGCCAGCAGTTACCGGAAGACGAGAGGGGGCTACACCTTC.